The 19 T cell receptor beta chains in this list originate from one sample, sequenced in a study of T cells after yellow fever vaccination (dated by TCRdb to between 2017 and 2020). This specimen's treatment or condition label, interpreted: live attenuated yellow fever vaccine strain. Libraries were made using 5' RACE. Sequencing was carried out with an Illumina NovaSeq 6000. TCRdb redid the processing of the public reads, applying fastp at Q25 and MiXCR, and retained in-frame beta chains. When rows share a CDR3 protein, they turn into one entry using the most common DNA and genes. Across this sample there are 300,000 to 350,000 distinct CDR3 sequences, with around 4.1% seen only once. Of the sample, approximately 24% is held by the ten largest clones. Sequences were derived from PBMCs, sampled 5 days after the yellow fever booster vaccination. These receptors originate from a man between 18 and 35 years old who received the YFV17D yellow fever vaccine.

This clonotype was counted many times. The J gene is TRBJ2-7, the V gene TRBV6-5, with 9 bases fitting TRBD1. The length of the CDR3 is 15 residues. Per the germline V gene, CDR1 is MNHEY and CDR2 is SVGAGI. J gave up 3 bases and V 0 bases, and 3 bases lay outside the gene matches. CDR3 sequence: CASSYSGTGRYEQYF. The CDR3 coding sequence is TGTGCCAGCAGTTACTCCGGGACAGGGCGCTACGAGCAGTACTTC.

A few counts support this clonotype. The chain links TRBV3-1 to TRBJ2-5; D may match TRBD1 or TRBD2 (5 bases each). V was trimmed by 3 bases and J by 5 bases, leaving 13 bases between them. The germline CDR1 and CDR2 sequences are LGHDT and YNNKEL (reference sequence). The CDR3 has 14 amino acids. The CDR3 DNA follows: TGTGCCAGCAGCCAGCGGACGGGGCGCGAGACCCAGTACTTC. Translated: CASSQRTGRETQYF.

This clonotype was seen more than once but under ten times. The rearrangement joins TRBV3-1 to TRBJ2-3, with 13 bases identical to TRBD2. Germline assignment: CDR1 LGHDT and CDR2 YNNKEL (reference sequence). V dropped 1 base and J dropped 4; count of bases not matched to a gene: 5. This CDR3 region has 17 residues. CDR3 in DNA: TGTGCCAGCAGCCAAGGGGGACTAGCGGGGAGGCCAGATACGCAGTATTTT. Amino acids: CASSQGGLAGRPDTQYF.

V gene TRBV2 combines with J gene TRBJ2-7; TRBD1 might be the D (5 bases). Trimming stripped 8 bases from V and 1 base from J, with 15 bases between. Germline V lookup: CDR1 SNHLY, CDR2 FYNNEI. This CDR3 comprises 14 residues. CDR3 in DNA: TGTGCCAGCGGAAGCTTGACAGTGTCCTACGAGCAGTACTTC. Translation: CASGSLTVSYEQYF.

This clonotype showed up just a few times. The rearrangement links TRBV29-1 to TRBJ2-5, with a tentative D call TRBD1 (6 bases). CDR1 is SQVTM and CDR2 is ANQGSEA in the germline V gene. The germline V and J ends were trimmed by 5 bases and 5 bases, with 15 bases remaining between them. There are 13 residues in the CDR3. The CDR3 is CSVSGQFTETQYF. The CDR3 DNA sequence: TGCAGCGTTAGCGGACAGTTCACCGAGACCCAGTACTTC.

The chain uses TRBV19 and TRBJ1-5, with a possible D match to TRBD1 (5 bases). Germline assignment: CDR1 LNHDA and CDR2 SQIVND (reference sequence). CDR3 size: 12 residues. The V and J ends lost 3 bases and 11 bases respectively, with 11 bases between them. The CDR3 region has the DNA TGTGCCAGTAGTATGCCTAGGGGCGCCCAGCATTTT. Its protein product is CASSMPRGAQHF.

This clonotype showed up just a few times. This chain links TRBV19 with TRBJ1-1, with D possibly being TRBD1 (5 bases). Deletions cut 1 base from V and 1 base from J, with 7 bases between. Germline values: CDR1 LNHDA, CDR2 SQIVND (reference sequence). There are 14 residues in the CDR3. The CDR3 reads CASSIGQGNTEAFF. The CDR3 DNA sequence: TGTGCCAGTAGTATAGGGCAGGGGAACACTGAAGCTTTCTTT.

This clonotype was detected only a few times. The chain recombines TRBV18 with TRBJ2-3; unclear D gene. Trimming took 2 bases from V and 7 from J, leaving 19 bases between them. The CDR3 loop spans 16 amino acids. Germline values: CDR1 KGHSH, CDR2 LQKENI. The DNA for the CDR3 is TGTGCCAGCTCACCAATCGACGGCCGCACTTCGAATACGCAGTATTTT. This gives the protein CASSPIDGRTSNTQYF.

On this clonotype: Because the CDR3's place on the DNA is in doubt, the DNA is left out and the CDR3 is given as listed by TCRdb. The J gene is TRBJ2-6, the V gene TRBV7-5; the table's D call TRBD1 went unverified against the DNA. TRBV7-5 counts as a pseudogene. With termini counted, the CDR3 has 19 amino acids. CDR3 residues: CISVPEALDRATGANVLTF.

V is TRBV10-3 and J is TRBJ2-1; D ambiguous. The germline V and J ends were trimmed by 6 bases and 3 bases, with 12 bases remaining between them. The CDR3 covers 14 residues. Germline values: CDR1 ENHRY, CDR2 SYGVKD. CDR3 in amino acids: CAIRVAIGYNEQFF. The DNA for the CDR3 is TGTGCCATCAGGGTGGCCATAGGCTACAATGAGCAGTTCTTC.

The sample holds a few counts of this clonotype. The chain has TRBV6-6 and TRBJ2-5; D remains ambiguous. The CDR3 sequence is 13 residues long. The germline CDR1 and CDR2 sequences are MNHNY and SVGAGI (reference sequence). The V end lost 1 base, the J end lost 2 bases, and 5 bases lay between the germline ends. In DNA, the CDR3 is TGTGCCAGCAGTTACTGGGTACAAGAGACCCAGTACTTC. As protein: CASSYWVQETQYF.

The chain carries TRBV19 and TRBJ1-6; D remains unclear. The CDR3 is 13 amino acids. CDR1 is LNHDA, CDR2 SQIVND, per germline (reference sequence). The V end was cut by 8 bases, the J end by 7 bases, with 12 bases between. CDR3 sequence: CASSSRLNSPLHF. CDR3 in DNA: TGTGCCAGTTCATCACGCCTAAATTCACCCCTCCACTTT.

The chain links TRBV5-1 to TRBJ2-3; 8 nucleotides agree with TRBD1. The V gene end was trimmed by 0 bases and the J gene end by 2 bases; junction bases not matched to a gene: 5. This CDR3 spans 16 amino acids. Germline V CDR1 and CDR2: SGHRS, YFSETQ. CDR3 residues: CASSLDGQGTTDTQYF. The CDR3 coding sequence is TGCGCCAGCAGCTTGGACGGACAGGGTACCACAGATACGCAGTATTTT.

In its sample, this clonotype was seen a few times. The J gene is TRBJ1-2, the V gene TRBV29-1; maybe TRBD1 (5 bases). Deletions cut 4 bases from V and 4 bases from J, with 22 bases between. The CDR3 length is 16 residues. CDR1 SQVTM and CDR2 ANQGSEA come from the germline V gene. The CDR3: CSVGLRVSRAPYGYTF. The CDR3 coding sequence is TGCAGCGTTGGGTTGAGGGTTAGCAGGGCACCCTATGGCTACACCTTC.

In this sample, this clonotype turned up many times. The rearrangement uses TRBV4-2 and TRBJ2-5; D is unresolved. V was pared by 0 bases and J by 5 bases, with 13 bases between. The CDR3 length is 15 residues. Germline V gives CDR1 LGHNA, CDR2 YNFKEQ. The CDR3 reads CASSQDILIPETQYF. The CDR3 DNA sequence: TGTGCCAGCAGCCAAGATATTCTTATTCCGGAGACCCAGTACTTC.

This clonotype was detected a few times. This rearrangement joins TRBV9 to TRBJ1-6; 10 bases match TRBD1. The CDR3 runs to 15 residues. V was pared by 4 bases and J by 8 bases, with 6 bases of the junction left unmatched. Germline loops: CDR1 SGDLS, CDR2 YYNGEE. CDR3 DNA sequence: TGTGCCAGCAGCACCACCGGGACAGGGGATTCACCCCTCCACTTT. Translating gives CASSTTGTGDSPLHF.

This clonotype was observed many times. J is TRBJ2-2 and V is TRBV5-1; no reliable D call. Germline V gene sequence: CDR1 SGHRS, CDR2 YFSETQ. V lost 6 bases to trimming and J lost 0 bases, with 12 bases between them. This CDR3 is 15 amino acids long. CDR3 loop: CASTPVGTNTGELFF. The CDR3 coding sequence is TGCGCCAGCACCCCCGTGGGGACGAACACCGGGGAGCTGTTTTTT.

This clonotype has a handful of counts. The chain carries TRBV5-1 and TRBJ1-1; D remains unclear. This CDR3 spans 14 amino acids. The germline V gene has CDR1 SGHRS and CDR2 YFSETQ. The V end was cut by 3 bases, the J end by 0 bases, with 9 bases between. This CDR3 reads CASSSGSMNTEAFF. In DNA form, the CDR3 reads TGCGCCAGCAGCTCTGGATCTATGAACACTGAAGCTTTCTTT.

This clonotype was counted only a few times. V gene TRBV5-1 combines with J gene TRBJ2-5, with D perhaps TRBD1 or TRBD2 (5 bases each). Germline lookup yields CDR1 SGHRS and CDR2 YFSETQ. The CDR3 totals 14 residues. Trimming took 3 bases from V and 4 from J, leaving 13 bases between them. In nucleotides, the CDR3 is TGCGCCAGCAGCTCGCCGGGGCGAAGAGAGACCCAGTACTTC. Translation: CASSSPGRRETQYF.